This TCR beta chain is drawn from a study of T cell changes during pregnancy in multiple sclerosis. This CDR3 is 19 amino acids long. V dropped 3 bases and J dropped 2; count of bases not matched to a gene: 14. Germline-derived CDR1 and CDR2 are MDHEN and SYDVKM. Produced via immunoSEQ multiplex PCR; TCRdb's table is partial and in-frame only. The data show approximately 130,000 clones, roughly 95% seen once. The sample consisted of peripheral blood, taken after pregnancy. The chain joins TRBV28 to TRBJ2-3, with TRBD2 matching 10 bases. The sequence was obtained from a female donor with multiple sclerosis, enrolled in a pregnancy study. The CDR3 protein is CASSFELAGSLAPTDTQYF. CDR3 sequence (DNA): TGTGCCAGCAGTTTTGAACTAGCGGGATCACTCGCCCCCACAGATACGCAGTATTTT.